What follows are 24 T cell receptor beta chains derived from one specimen sequenced in a study of T cells in Graves' hyperthyroidism and ophthalmopathy. Researchers amplified the TCR beta CDR3 regions from RNA transcripts. The HTBI primer set served for first-round RT-PCR of the TCR CDR3. TCRdb called the multiplex PCR reads again in MiXCR, with one record for every CDR3 protein. The sample includes about 320,000 distinct CDR3 sequences, over 15% seen only once; the top ten take around 35%. Source material: blood. These receptors were collected from a man in his thirties or forties with Graves' hyperthyroidism.

This clonotype has a count of ten or more. V usage is TRBV27 and J usage is TRBJ1-5; 11 positions match TRBD1. CDR1 and CDR2 from the germline V gene are MNHEY and SMNVEV (reference sequence). V lost 5 bases to trimming and J lost 7 bases; unmatched junction nucleotides: 7. This CDR3 is built from 15 residues. The CDR3 loop is CASSPRTGGRQPQHF. The CDR3 region has the DNA TGTGCCAGCAGTCCTCGGACAGGGGGCAGGCAGCCCCAGCATTTT.

The V and J genes are TRBV5-1 and TRBJ2-1; D possibly corresponds to TRBD1 (5 bases). Germline loops: CDR1 SGHRS, CDR2 YFSETQ. Trimming took 2 bases from V and 4 from J, leaving 7 bases between them. There are 13 residues in the CDR3. CDR3 loop: CASSFTGYNEQFF. The CDR3 nucleotides are TGCGCCAGCAGCTTTACAGGATACAATGAGCAGTTCTTC.

There are many counts of this clonotype. J is TRBJ2-2 and V is TRBV2; either TRBD1 or TRBD2 may fit D (7 bases each). The CDR3 runs to 15 residues. V dropped 6 bases and J dropped 4 bases, with 15 bases sitting between them. CDR1 and CDR2 from the germline V gene are SNHLY and FYNNEI. Here the CDR3 DNA reads TGTGCCAGCAGCGACCAGGGGGGGGTCACCGGGGAGCTGTTTTTT. The encoded protein is CASSDQGGVTGELFF.

This clonotype was counted only a few times. V and J are TRBV11-2 and TRBJ2-1, with D possibly being TRBD2 (6 bases). The CDR3 is 15 residues long. The V gene's germline CDR1 is SGHAT and CDR2 FQNNGV. Trimming stripped 0 bases from V and 5 bases from J, with 11 bases between. CDR3 DNA: TGTGCCAGCAGCTTAGATGGGGGGTTCAACAATGAGCAGTTCTTC. It is translated as CASSLDGGFNNEQFF.

This clonotype was recorded at least ten times. J is TRBJ1-1 and V is TRBV5-1, with TRBD1 identical over 8 bases. The germline V gene encodes CDR1 SGHRS and CDR2 YFSETQ. The CDR3 consists of 16 residues. V lost 4 bases to trimming and J lost 1 base; unmatched junction nucleotides: 9. Here the CDR3 reads CASSRSADRGNTEAFF. DNA of the CDR3: TGCGCCAGCAGCCGTTCGGCCGACAGGGGGAACACTGAAGCTTTCTTT.

The chain uses TRBV27 and TRBJ2-7; TRBD1 might be the D (6 bases). Germline values: CDR1 MNHEY, CDR2 SMNVEV (reference sequence). The CDR3 sequence is 14 residues long. V lost 5 bases and J 2 bases, leaving 13 bases between the germline ends. The CDR3: CASSNRAQAYEQYF. The CDR3 DNA sequence: TGTGCCAGCAGTAACAGGGCTCAAGCCTACGAGCAGTACTTC.

In its sample, this clonotype was seen a few times. The chain couples TRBV5-1 to TRBJ1-6; 10 bases match TRBD1. The V segment lost 5 bases and the J segment 10 bases; nucleotides outside the gene matches: 12. This CDR3 is 16 amino acids long. CDR1 is SGHRS and CDR2 is YFSETQ in the germline V gene. CDR3 DNA: TGCGCCAGCAGTCAGGTTCTCGGGACAGGGGAATCACCCCTCCACTTT. Its translation is CASSQVLGTGESPLHF.

Details on this clonotype: This could be a read error, since a much larger clone is one nucleotide away. The chain carries TRBV12-3 or TRBV12-4 and TRBJ1-4, with unresolved D. V lost 4 bases and J 12 bases, leaving 18 bases between the germline ends. This CDR3 has 14 residues. The CDR3 DNA follows: TGTGCCAGCAGTTATCCTGGGCGGGGAGATCAACTGTTTTTT. This encodes CASSYPGRGDQLFF.

This clonotype was seen many times. This chain joins TRBV27 and TRBJ2-3; TRBD2 matches at 9 bases. The CDR3 totals 17 residues. V lost 5 bases and J lost 2; bases outside the gene matches: 11. Germline V gives CDR1 MNHEY, CDR2 SMNVEV (reference sequence). The CDR3 bases are TGTGCCAGCAGTCCTCTCGAGACTAGCGGATTCACAGATACGCAGTATTTT. Translation: CASSPLETSGFTDTQYF.

This clonotype was counted at least ten times. J is TRBJ2-5 and V is TRBV12-3 or TRBV12-4; TRBD1 matches 7 bases. V dropped 5 bases and J dropped 5; count of bases not matched to a gene: 17. The CDR3 spans 17 residues. CDR3 sequence (DNA): TGTGCCAGCAGTCCCCCCCCTCCGGGACAGTCGCCGGAGACCCAGTACTTC. Protein: CASSPPPPGQSPETQYF.

Notes on this clonotype: This could be a read error, since a much larger clone is one nucleotide away. The chain employs TRBV5-1 and TRBJ1-2; D is undetermined. The CDR3 is 15 residues long. Trimming left V 4 bases short and J 8 bases short, with 21 bases between. CDR1 and CDR2 from the germline V gene are SGHRS and YFSETQ. CDR3 nucleotides: TGCGCCAGCAGCCTGGACCTCAGTCTCGCTATGGGCTACACCTTC. It specifies CASSLDLSLAMGYTF.

This clonotype has more than one count but fewer than ten. This may stem from a read error, because a much larger clone lies one nucleotide away. The rearrangement links TRBV27 to TRBJ2-3, with D unresolved. Germline CDR1 MNHEY, CDR2 SMNVEV (reference sequence). The CDR3 sequence is 14 residues long. The ends were cut back, 8 bases at V and 0 bases at J, with 12 bases in the middle. CDR3 sequence: CASGPTFSTDTQYF. The CDR3 DNA sequence: TGTGCCAGCGGTCCTACCTTTAGCACAGATACGCAGTATTTT.

This clonotype appeared many times. The chain carries TRBV20-1 and TRBJ2-3; possibly TRBD1 for D (5 bases). The V and J ends lost 0 bases and 4 bases respectively, with 14 bases between them. Per germline, CDR1 DFQATT and CDR2 SNEGSKA (reference sequence). The CDR3 covers 15 residues. As DNA, the CDR3 is TGCAGTGCTAGAGATGGGGCAGGGCGAGCAGATACGCAGTATTTT. It codes for CSARDGAGRADTQYF.

This clonotype has ten or more counts. This chain uses TRBV27 with TRBJ2-2, with 12 bases aligning to TRBD1. Unmatched junction bases numbered 15, after V lost 5 bases and J lost 5 bases. The CDR3 is 19 residues long. Germline assignment: CDR1 MNHEY and CDR2 SMNVEV (reference sequence). CDR3 bases: TGTGCCAGCAGTCCGTCAACACCGGGACAGGGGGCGGGGACCGGGGAGCTGTTTTTT. Encoded protein: CASSPSTPGQGAGTGELFF.

The chain recombines TRBV30 with TRBJ2-7; D ambiguous. V gave up 3 bases and J gave up 0 bases, with 9 bases separating them. From germline, CDR1 is GTSNPN and CDR2 SVGIG (reference sequence). The CDR3 runs 13 residues. CDR3 in amino acids: CAWRTESSYEQYF. CDR3 nucleotide sequence: TGTGCCTGGAGGACGGAAAGCTCCTACGAGCAGTACTTC.

This chain joins TRBV4-1 and TRBJ1-5, with D uncertain. The CDR3 extends over 18 amino acids. V lost 3 bases, J lost 0 bases, and 18 bases lay in between. Germline CDR1 reads MGHRA; CDR2 reads YSYEKL. In nucleotides, the CDR3 is TGCGCCAGCAGCCACCGCTTCGGACGGATTTATAGCAATCAGCCCCAGCATTTT. Residues: CASSHRFGRIYSNQPQHF.

The chain joins TRBV28 to TRBJ2-7; D uncertain. The germline V gene encodes CDR1 MDHEN and CDR2 SYDVKM. The CDR3 length is 12 residues. The germline V and J ends were trimmed by 6 bases and 3 bases, with 9 bases remaining between them. The CDR3 protein is CASRPKGYEQYF. The CDR3 DNA sequence: TGTGCCAGCAGACCGAAGGGCTACGAGCAGTACTTC.

To note about this clonotype: A junction end diverges from the germline sequence, so it may reflect a read error. CDR3 amino acids: CARSGIRGVTGELFF. The DNA for the CDR3 is TGTGCCCGGAGTGGGATTCGAGGGGTCACCGGGGAGCTGTTTTTT. The rearrangement uses TRBV30 and TRBJ2-2; the D call may be TRBD1 or TRBD2 (5 bases each). The germline V gene has CDR1 GTSNPN and CDR2 SVGIG (reference sequence). The CDR3 length is 15 residues.

This clonotype was observed many times. The chain recombines TRBV6-5 with TRBJ1-2; 8 positions match TRBD1. Germline CDR1 is MNHEY and CDR2 is SVGAGI. Trimming took 2 bases from V and 7 from J; bases not matched to a gene: 9. CDR3 length equals 15 residues. CDR3 sequence (DNA): TGTGCCAGCAGTTACGCAGACAGGGGAAGCTCTGGCTACACCTTC. It specifies CASSYADRGSSGYTF.

This clonotype was seen ten or more times. The chain recombines TRBV20-1 with TRBJ2-5; the D is unclear. V lost 3 bases, J lost 4 bases, and 9 bases lay in between. The CDR3 is 12 residues long. Germline CDR1 reads DFQATT; CDR2 reads SNEGSKA (reference sequence). The CDR3, as DNA: TGCAGTGCTAGGACCGGAAGAGAGACCCAGTACTTC. This translates into CSARTGRETQYF.

In its sample, this clonotype was seen many times. The CDR3 nucleotides read TGCAGTGCACCTACTAGCGGGAGGGTCAATGAGCAGTTCTTC. Translating it yields CSAPTSGRVNEQFF. The V call is TRBV20-1, the J call TRBJ2-1, with 13 bases matching TRBD2. Trimming removed 6 bases from V and 6 bases from J; junction bases left unmatched: 5. Germline CDR1 DFQATT, CDR2 SNEGSKA (reference sequence). The CDR3 has 14 residues.

This clonotype was seen repeatedly, ten times or more. The V and J genes are TRBV7-8 and TRBJ2-3, with 10 bases lining up with TRBD2. CDR3 length equals 15 residues. CDR1 SGHVS and CDR2 FQNEAQ come from the germline V gene. The ends lost 6 bases at V and 5 bases at J; junction bases unmatched: 8. CDR3 in amino acids: CASSLSGGGGDTQYF. The CDR3 DNA is TGTGCCAGCAGTTTAAGCGGGGGGGGAGGAGATACGCAGTATTTT. The full variable domain, with the rest looked up from reference TRBV7-8 and TRBJ2-3, is GAGVSQSPRYKVAKRGQDVALRCDPISGHVSLFWYQQALGQGPEFLTYFQNEAQLDKSGLPSDRFFAERPEGSVSTLKIQRTQQEDSAVYLCASSLSGGGGDTQYFGPGTRLTVL.

The chain employs TRBV15 and TRBJ1-5; possible D gene TRBD1, 5 bases. V dropped 10 bases and J dropped 2 bases, with 21 bases sitting between them. The CDR3 extends over 16 amino acids. Germline assignment: CDR1 LNHNV and CDR2 YYDKDF (reference sequence). CDR3 bases: TGTGCCATCCTAGGACAAGCGGCTAGTGGCAATCAGCCCCAGCATTTT. Its protein is CAILGQAASGNQPQHF. Looking up the rest from reference TRBV15 and TRBJ1-5 gives the full variable domain: DAMVIQNPRYQVTQFGKPVTLSCSQTLNHNVMYWYQQKSSQAPKLLFHYYDKDFNNEADTPDNFQSRRPNTSFCFLDIRSPGLGDTAMYLCAILGQAASGNQPQHFGDGTRLSIL.

This clonotype was counted at least ten times. This sequence joins TRBV29-1 and TRBJ2-1, with D perhaps matching TRBD2 (5 bases). V gave up 8 bases and J gave up 9 bases, with 20 bases separating them. Per the germline V gene, CDR1 is SQVTM and CDR2 is ANQGSEA. The CDR3 consists of 13 residues. The CDR3 DNA follows: TGCAGCCCCGGGAAAGTCCTAGAGGGTGAGCAGTTCTTC. Translated, it gives CSPGKVLEGEQFF.